The table lists the clone carrying this T cell receptor (beta chain) with a count of one. This sample is drawn from a study of blood T cell repertoires in COVID-19. Background on the study: Samples taken during acute and convalescent COVID-19 were collected in the United States, Italy and Spain.

The method was immunoSEQ multiplex PCR; TCRdb's version includes in-frame clones alone and lacks a portion of them. This table holds more than 200,000 clones, 82% found once. V was clipped by 2 bases and J by 3 bases, with 7 bases between them. Germline loops: CDR1 SEHNR, CDR2 FQNEAQ (reference sequence). CDR3 length equals 13 residues. This chain links TRBV7-9 with TRBJ1-1; no firm D call. Sequencing was carried out using peripheral blood. The origin of this receptor is a woman aged 80 or over with COVID-19, enrolled during active disease. CDR3 residues: CASSLIRDTEAFF. CDR3 DNA: TGTGCCAGCAGCTTAATACGGGACACTGAAGCTTTCTTT.